This TCR beta chain comes out of a study of blood T cell repertoires in COVID-19. Contact with a PCR-confirmed or clinician-diagnosed COVID-19 case occurred within 2 weeks of entry. Assay: immunoSEQ multiplex PCR; the TCRdb copy retains only in-frame clones and omits some. The sample carries about 430,000 clones, roughly 84% recorded once. CDR3 length: 16 amino acids. Trimming at V came to 5 bases and at J to 0 bases, leaving 4 bases not matched to a gene. Germline CDR1 is MDHEN and CDR2 is SYDVKM. The J gene is TRBJ1-6, the V gene TRBV28; 7 bases map to TRBD1. The sequence derives from a woman younger than 35 who had been exposed to COVID-19. The sample was PBMCs or T cells enriched from blood (not recorded which). CDR3 loop: CASSQGQSSYNSPLHF. In nucleotides, the CDR3 is TGTGCCAGCAGTCAGGGACAGAGCTCCTATAATTCACCCCTCCACTTT.